This passage covers 24 T cell receptor beta chains from one sample sequenced in a study of T cells after yellow fever vaccination. TCRdb used MiXCR to reprocess the 5' RACE reads, holding one entry per CDR3 protein. The sample consists of 150,000 to 200,000 distinct CDR3 sequences, 11% of them appearing once. The source was CD8+ T cells sorted from PBMCs, collected 15 days after the yellow fever booster vaccination. These receptor sequences come from a man between 18 and 29 years old who received the YFV17D yellow fever vaccine.

There are a few counts of this clonotype. This sequence joins TRBV7-2 and TRBJ2-7; D ambiguous. Germline-derived CDR1 and CDR2 are SGHTA and FQGNSA. V was trimmed by 1 base and J by 6 bases, leaving 10 bases between them. The CDR3 runs to 13 residues. The CDR3 DNA is TGTGCCAGCAGCTTAGGGGTGCTGGGCGAGCAGTACGTC. It codes for CASSLGVLGEQYV.

This clonotype showed up just a few times. This sequence joins TRBV4-2 and TRBJ2-1, with D possibly matching TRBD1 (6 bases). Germline V lookup: CDR1 LGHNA, CDR2 YNFKEQ. This CDR3 contains 13 residues. Trimming stripped 7 bases from V and 9 bases from J, with 16 bases between. CDR3 in DNA: TGTGCCAGCAACCCCGAGGGGGTTGGTGAGCAGTTCTTC. Protein sequence: CASNPEGVGEQFF.

This clonotype was observed a few times. V is TRBV7-6 and J is TRBJ2-3; 8 nucleotides agree with TRBD1. The trim removed 3 bases at V and 1 base at J, leaving 6 bases unmatched. The CDR3 loop spans 16 amino acids. CDR1 is SGHVS, CDR2 FNYEAQ, per germline. The CDR3 is CASSFPDRGGTDTQYF. The CDR3 nucleotides are TGTGCCAGCAGCTTTCCCGACAGGGGAGGCACAGATACGCAGTATTTT.

This chain uses TRBV2 with TRBJ2-7; 8 nucleotides line up with TRBD1. The J segment lost 6 bases and the V segment lost 6 bases, leaving 10 bases of the junction unmatched. The CDR3 consists of 14 residues. CDR1 and CDR2 (germline): SNHLY, FYNNEI. The CDR3 nucleotides are TGTGCCAGCAGCCCCGACAGGGGATGGTTCGAGCAGTACTTC. This translates into CASSPDRGWFEQYF.

This clonotype was seen at least ten times. The chain is built from TRBV7-8 and TRBJ1-1; TRBD1 might be the D (6 bases). Trimming took 4 bases from V and 6 from J, leaving 18 bases between them. CDR3 length: 15 residues. Germline V gene sequence: CDR1 SGHVS, CDR2 FQNEAQ. Written as DNA, the CDR3 is TGTGCCAGCAGCTCACCACAGGGATCGATCCCTGAAGCTTTCTTT. Translated, it gives CASSSPQGSIPEAFF.

This clonotype has more than one count but fewer than ten. The chain is built from TRBV9 and TRBJ1-2; 9 positions agree with TRBD1. Germline assignment: CDR1 SGDLS and CDR2 YYNGEE. CDR3 length equals 15 residues. V dropped 2 bases and J dropped 5; count of bases not matched to a gene: 7. This chain's CDR3 is CASSVGPGTGYGYTF. The DNA for the CDR3 is TGTGCCAGCAGCGTGGGACCCGGGACAGGGTATGGCTACACCTTC.

The chain links TRBV7-9 to TRBJ2-7; tentative D call: TRBD2 (7 bases). V lost 5 bases, J lost 9 bases, and 29 bases lay in between. Germline V CDR1 and CDR2: SEHNR, FQNEAQ (reference sequence). CDR3 length: 17 amino acids. The CDR3 loop reads CASSPPDGGGLLGWQYF. The CDR3 DNA follows: TGTGCCAGCAGCCCACCTGACGGCGGGGGCCTCCTGGGGTGGCAGTACTTC.

The J gene is TRBJ2-1, the V gene TRBV9; 12 bases map to TRBD2. The CDR3 is 16 residues long. Germline CDR1 reads SGDLS; CDR2 reads YYNGEE. V lost 1 base, J lost 8 bases, and 7 bases stayed unmatched. The CDR3: CASSVRLAGARHEQFF. CDR3 in DNA: TGTGCCAGCAGCGTAAGACTAGCGGGGGCGAGGCATGAGCAGTTCTTC. Looking up the rest from reference TRBV9 and TRBJ2-1 gives the full variable domain: DSGVTQTPKHLITATGQRVTLRCSPRSGDLSVYWYQQSLDQGLQFLIQYYNGEERAKGNILERFSAQQFPDLHSELNLSSLELGDSALYFCASSVRLAGARHEQFFGPGTRLTVL.

Written as DNA, the CDR3 is TGTGCCAGCACCGGGACGGTGAGCACAGATACGCAGTATTTT. Translated: CASTGTVSTDTQYF. The chain uses TRBV9 and TRBJ2-3; D possibly uses TRBD1 or TRBD2 (5 bases each). The V and J ends lost 6 bases and 0 bases respectively, with 11 bases between them. Germline V gives CDR1 SGDLS, CDR2 YYNGEE. CDR3 length: 14 residues.

The chain joins TRBV2 to TRBJ2-1; TRBD2 aligns across 15 bases. The germline V gene encodes CDR1 SNHLY and CDR2 FYNNEI. This CDR3 has 16 amino acids. Germline trimming cut 8 bases from V and 0 bases from J; bases unmatched to any gene: 2. The CDR3 DNA follows: TGTGCCAGCGGGACTAGCGGGGGGCTCTCCTACAATGAGCAGTTCTTC. Its protein product is CASGTSGGLSYNEQFF.

This clonotype appeared once. The CDR3 region is CASSPGRCSYEQYV. For the CDR3, the DNA is TGTGCCAGCAGCCCGGGGCGTTGCTCCTACGAGCAGTACGTC. This sequence joins TRBV7-4 and TRBJ2-7; the D gene could be TRBD1 or TRBD2 (5 bases each). This CDR3 has 14 residues. The germline V gene has CDR1 SGHVT and CDR2 SQSDAQ. Trimming cost V 5 bases and J 0 bases, with 11 bases left between them.

The V call is TRBV7-9, the J call TRBJ2-1; perhaps TRBD1 as D (6 bases). Trimming cost V 3 bases and J 0 bases, with 27 bases left between them. The CDR3 length is 21 residues. Germline lookup yields CDR1 SEHNR and CDR2 FQNEAQ (reference sequence). The CDR3 sequence is CASSFSFWFRTETNSYNEQFF. For the CDR3, the DNA is TGTGCCAGCAGCTTTAGCTTTTGGTTTAGGACAGAAACTAACTCCTACAATGAGCAGTTCTTC.

This clonotype has more than one count but fewer than ten. V usage is TRBV12-5 and J usage is TRBJ2-5; 7 positions match TRBD1. CDR3 length: 16 amino acids. Germline CDR1 is LGHNT and CDR2 is FRNRAP. Trimming cost V 5 bases and J 5 bases; bases outside gene matches: 14. The CDR3 region is CASGTMGQPEGETQYF. The CDR3 DNA is TGTGCTAGTGGTACAATGGGACAGCCCGAGGGGGAGACCCAGTACTTC.

The sample holds many counts of this clonotype. The chain has TRBV12-3 or TRBV12-4 and TRBJ2-1; the D gene is possibly TRBD1 (6 bases). The CDR3 spans 12 residues. Between the trimmed V and J ends, which lost 4 bases and 6 bases, there was a span of 7 bases. This CDR3 is CASSSTGNEQFF. CDR3 coding DNA: TGTGCCAGCAGTTCGACAGGCAATGAGCAGTTCTTC.

The chain employs TRBV15 and TRBJ2-1, with TRBD1 as a possible D gene (7 bases). Trimming took 6 bases from V and 4 from J, leaving 13 bases between them. The CDR3 loop spans 14 amino acids. CDR1 LNHNV and CDR2 YYDKDF come from the germline V gene (reference sequence). The CDR3, as DNA: TGTGCCACCAGGGCGACAGGGACTTACAATGAGCAGTTCTTC. Translation gives CATRATGTYNEQFF. Looking up the rest from reference TRBV15 and TRBJ2-1 gives the full variable domain: DAMVIQNPRYQVTQFGKPVTLSCSQTLNHNVMYWYQQKSSQAPKLLFHYYDKDFNNEADTPDNFQSRRPNTSFCFLDIRSPGLGDTAMYLCATRATGTYNEQFFGPGTRLTVL.

This clonotype was observed a few times. The chain employs TRBV7-2 and TRBJ1-3; D is ambiguous. Germline assignment: CDR1 SGHTA and CDR2 FQGNSA. The CDR3 length is 15 residues. Trimming removed 5 bases from V and 0 bases from J, with 11 bases in between. The CDR3: CASSPRPSSGNTIYF. CDR3 DNA: TGTGCCAGCAGCCCTAGACCGAGCTCTGGAAACACCATATATTTT. The entire variable domain, with the rest obtained from reference TRBV7-2 and TRBJ1-3, is as follows: GAGVSQSPSNKVTEKGKDVELRCDPISGHTALYWYRQSLGQGLEFLIYFQGNSAPDKSGLPSDRFSAERTGGSVSTLTIQRTQQEDSAVYLCASSPRPSSGNTIYFGEGSWLTVV.

In its sample, this clonotype was seen many times. V and J are TRBV7-3 and TRBJ2-5; 16 nucleotides agree with TRBD2. The CDR3 loop spans 21 amino acids. V trimming: 3 bases; J trimming: 4 bases; junction bases outside the gene matches: 17. The germline gives CDR1 SGHTA, CDR2 FQGTGA. This chain's CDR3 is CASSLSPGLAGGQGFRETQYF. The CDR3 DNA sequence: TGTGCCAGCAGCTTGAGCCCGGGACTAGCGGGGGGGCAAGGTTTTCGAGAGACCCAGTACTTC.

This clonotype turned up a few times. V is TRBV6-2 or TRBV6-3 and J is TRBJ1-1; 7 bases line up with TRBD1. Germline lookup yields CDR1 MNHEY and CDR2 SVGEGT. The V gene end was trimmed by 1 base and the J gene end by 0 bases; junction bases not matched to a gene: 5. CDR3 size: 16 residues. The CDR3 loop reads CASSYYRQGLNTEAFF. The CDR3 DNA reads TGTGCCAGCAGTTACTACCGACAGGGTTTGAACACTGAAGCTTTCTTT.

This clonotype appeared a few times. The chain employs TRBV6-5 and TRBJ2-7; D not certain. From germline, CDR1 is MNHEY and CDR2 SVGAGI. The V end lost 0 bases, the J end lost 2 bases, and 11 bases lay between the germline ends. CDR3 length: 15 residues. The CDR3 protein is CASSYSKAAAYEQYF. As DNA, the CDR3 is TGTGCCAGCAGTTACTCGAAGGCCGCCGCCTACGAGCAGTACTTC.

The table lists this clonotype with many counts. This chain uses TRBV12-3 or TRBV12-4 with TRBJ1-1; unclear D gene. Trimming cost V 3 bases and J 1 base, with 6 bases left between them. CDR3 size: 13 residues. The CDR3 DNA reads TGTGCCAGCAGTTTTTCCGGGAACACTGAAGCTTTCTTT. This encodes CASSFSGNTEAFF.

Many counts were recorded for this clonotype. This sequence joins TRBV6-2 or TRBV6-3 and TRBJ2-1, with TRBD2 matching 12 bases. The CDR3 extends over 14 amino acids. Germline CDR1 and CDR2: MNHEY and SVGEGT. With 6 bases clipped from V and 10 bases from J, the junction kept 7 bases outside the gene matches. The CDR3 protein is CASSYGLAGNEQFF. The CDR3 region has the DNA TGTGCCAGCAGCTATGGACTAGCGGGGAACGAGCAGTTCTTC.

The V call is TRBV2, the J call TRBJ1-5; D remains ambiguous. The CDR3 totals 15 residues. Germline values: CDR1 SNHLY, CDR2 FYNNEI. V dropped 4 bases and J dropped 2 bases, with 12 bases sitting between them. The CDR3 bases are TGTGCCAGCAGTGTGGCGGGCGGCGGCAATCAGCCCCAGCATTTT. Its translation is CASSVAGGGNQPQHF.

This clonotype has at least ten counts. V and J are TRBV28 and TRBJ1-1, with 8 bases fitting TRBD1. With 6 bases clipped from V and 5 bases from J, the junction kept 11 bases outside the gene matches. The length of the CDR3 is 15 residues. CDR1 and CDR2 (germline): MDHEN, SYDVKM. CDR3 amino acids: CASRPYRGLETEAFF. The CDR3, as DNA: TGTGCCAGCAGACCATACAGGGGGTTGGAAACTGAAGCTTTCTTT.

V usage is TRBV6-2 or TRBV6-3 and J usage is TRBJ2-7; D might be TRBD2 (5 bases). The CDR3 is made up of 15 amino acids. The ends were cut back, 6 bases at V and 2 bases at J, with 17 bases in the middle. CDR1 MNHEY and CDR2 SVGEGT come from the germline V gene. The CDR3 spells CASRHWERSPYEQYV. DNA of the CDR3: TGTGCCAGCAGGCATTGGGAGAGGTCGCCCTACGAGCAGTACGTC.